The T cell receptor (beta chain) under discussion was sequenced for a study of monozygotic twins with inflammatory bowel disease. Study results and limitations: Evidence failed to back one strong IBD-linked signal or clonotype. The sharing of clonotypes with others was lower in IBD patients than in healthy twins, especially with disease activity.

Making cDNA involved eight separate reactions per sample. Using TCRalpha and TCRbeta cDNA, the researchers carried out two nested PCRs that lasted around 15 and 9 cycles. Each CDR3 protein gets one entry in TCRdb, which reprocessed the 5' RACE reads and gives no DNA. The sample shows 420,000 or so distinct CDR3 sequences, and more than 2% sits with its ten largest clones. Notes on this clonotype: Its antigen is unidentified.

This sequence originates from a human donor with ulcerative colitis or Crohn's disease, or a healthy co-twin of an affected twin (not recorded which). The material sequenced was blood.

This CDR3 is CASTDSAPDTQYF. The chain couples TRBV2 to TRBJ2-3; TCRdb reports TRBD1, a call that lacks DNA to check it against. The CDR3 is 13 residues long. CDR1 SNHLY and CDR2 FYNNEI come from the germline V gene.